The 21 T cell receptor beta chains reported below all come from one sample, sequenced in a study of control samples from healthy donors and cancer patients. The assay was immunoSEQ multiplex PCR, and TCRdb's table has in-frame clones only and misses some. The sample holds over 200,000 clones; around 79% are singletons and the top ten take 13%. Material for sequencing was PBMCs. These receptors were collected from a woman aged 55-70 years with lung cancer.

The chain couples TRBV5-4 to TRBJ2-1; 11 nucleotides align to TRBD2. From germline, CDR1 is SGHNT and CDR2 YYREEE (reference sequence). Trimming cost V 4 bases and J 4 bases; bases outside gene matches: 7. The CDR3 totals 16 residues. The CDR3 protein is CASSPGTSGVYNEQFF. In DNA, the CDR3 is TGTGCCAGCAGCCCGGGGACTAGCGGTGTATACAATGAGCAGTTCTTC.

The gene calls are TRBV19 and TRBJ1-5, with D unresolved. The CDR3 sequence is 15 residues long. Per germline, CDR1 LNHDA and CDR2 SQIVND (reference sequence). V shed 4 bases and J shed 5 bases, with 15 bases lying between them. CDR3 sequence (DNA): TGTGCCAGTAGTAGCCTATTGGGGTACGATCAGCCCCAGCATTTT. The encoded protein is CASSSLLGYDQPQHF.

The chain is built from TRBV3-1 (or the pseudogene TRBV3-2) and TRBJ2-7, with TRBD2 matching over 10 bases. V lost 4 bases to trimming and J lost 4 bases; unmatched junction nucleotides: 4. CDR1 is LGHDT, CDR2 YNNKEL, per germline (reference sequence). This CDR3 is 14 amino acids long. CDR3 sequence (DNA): TGTGCCAGCAGCCGAGCGGGAGGGCGGTACGAGCAGTACTTC. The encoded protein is CASSRAGGRYEQYF.

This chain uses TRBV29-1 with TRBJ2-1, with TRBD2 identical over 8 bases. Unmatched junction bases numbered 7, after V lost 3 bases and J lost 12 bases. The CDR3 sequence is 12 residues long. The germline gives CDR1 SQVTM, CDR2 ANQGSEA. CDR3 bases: TGCAGCGTTGAGCTGTTAGCGGGATCGCAGTTCTTC. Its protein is CSVELLAGSQFF.

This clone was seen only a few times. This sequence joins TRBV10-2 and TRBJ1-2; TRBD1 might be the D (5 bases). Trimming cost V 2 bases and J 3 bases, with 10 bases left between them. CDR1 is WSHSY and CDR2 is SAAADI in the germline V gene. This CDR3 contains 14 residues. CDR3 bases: TGCGCCAGCAGTGAGGGGGCCAGGGACTATGGCTACACCTTC. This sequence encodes CASSEGARDYGYTF.

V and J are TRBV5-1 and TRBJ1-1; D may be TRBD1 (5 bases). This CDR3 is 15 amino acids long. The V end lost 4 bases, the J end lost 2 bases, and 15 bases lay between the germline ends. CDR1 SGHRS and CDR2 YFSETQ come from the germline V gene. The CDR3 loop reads CASSPTQGRNTEAFF. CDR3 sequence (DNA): TGCGCCAGCAGCCCAACTCAGGGAAGAAACACTGAAGCTTTCTTT.

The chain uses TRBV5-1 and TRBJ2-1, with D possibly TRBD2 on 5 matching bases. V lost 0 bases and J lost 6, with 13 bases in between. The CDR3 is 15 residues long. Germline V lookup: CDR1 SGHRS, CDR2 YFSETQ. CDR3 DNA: TGCGCCAGCAGCTTGGATCGAGGGTGGGGCAATGAGCAGTTCTTC. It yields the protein CASSLDRGWGNEQFF. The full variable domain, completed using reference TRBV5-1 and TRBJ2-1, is KAGVTQTPRYLIKTRGQQVTLSCSPISGHRSVSWYQQTPGQGLQFLFEYFSETQRNKGNFPGRFSGRQFSNSRSEMNVSTLELGDSALYLCASSLDRGWGNEQFFGPGTRLTVL.

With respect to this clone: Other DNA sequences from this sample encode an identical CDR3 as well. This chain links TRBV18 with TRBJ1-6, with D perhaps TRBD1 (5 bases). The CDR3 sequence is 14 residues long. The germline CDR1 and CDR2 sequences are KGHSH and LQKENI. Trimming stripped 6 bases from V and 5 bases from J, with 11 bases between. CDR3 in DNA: TGTGCCAGCTCCCCGACAGCGGATAATTCACCCCTCCACTTT. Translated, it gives CASSPTADNSPLHF.

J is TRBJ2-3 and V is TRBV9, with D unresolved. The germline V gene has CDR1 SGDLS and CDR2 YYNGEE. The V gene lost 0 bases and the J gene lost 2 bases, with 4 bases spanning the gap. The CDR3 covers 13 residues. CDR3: CASSVVFTDTQYF. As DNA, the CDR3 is TGTGCCAGCAGCGTAGTCTTCACAGATACGCAGTATTTT.

This CDR3 reads CASILIAGRTDTQYF. DNA for the CDR3: TGTGCCAGCATCCTGATAGCGGGTCGCACAGATACGCAGTATTTT. The chain employs TRBV6-5 and TRBJ2-3; 7 bases align to TRBD2. V shed 7 bases and J 1 base; nucleotides not matched to a gene: 8. CDR1 MNHEY and CDR2 SVGAGI come from the germline V gene. The CDR3 sequence is 15 residues long.

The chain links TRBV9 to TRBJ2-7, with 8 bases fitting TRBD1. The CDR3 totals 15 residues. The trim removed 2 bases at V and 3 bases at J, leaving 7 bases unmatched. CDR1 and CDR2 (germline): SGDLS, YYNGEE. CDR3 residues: CASSVRPGGSYEQYF. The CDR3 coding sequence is TGTGCCAGCAGCGTGCGCCCAGGGGGCAGCTACGAGCAGTACTTC. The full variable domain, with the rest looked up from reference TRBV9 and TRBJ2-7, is DSGVTQTPKHLITATGQRVTLRCSPRSGDLSVYWYQQSLDQGLQFLIQYYNGEERAKGNILERFSAQQFPDLHSELNLSSLELGDSALYFCASSVRPGGSYEQYFGPGTRLTVT.

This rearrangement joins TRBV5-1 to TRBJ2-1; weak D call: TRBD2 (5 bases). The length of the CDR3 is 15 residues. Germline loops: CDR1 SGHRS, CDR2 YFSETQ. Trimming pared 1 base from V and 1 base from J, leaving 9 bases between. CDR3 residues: CASSLTGSSYNEQFF. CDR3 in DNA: TGCGCCAGCAGCTTGACGGGGAGTTCCTACAATGAGCAGTTCTTC.

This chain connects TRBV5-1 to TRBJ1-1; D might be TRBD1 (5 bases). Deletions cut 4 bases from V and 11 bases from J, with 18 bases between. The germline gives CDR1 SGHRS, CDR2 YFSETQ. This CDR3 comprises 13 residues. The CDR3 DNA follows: TGCGCCAGCAGCCAAGTGACGGGTGAGGGGGCTTTCTTT. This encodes CASSQVTGEGAFF.

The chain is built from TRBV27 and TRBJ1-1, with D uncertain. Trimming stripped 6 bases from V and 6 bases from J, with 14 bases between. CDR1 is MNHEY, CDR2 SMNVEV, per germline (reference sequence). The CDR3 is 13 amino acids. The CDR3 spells CASRVARRAEAFF. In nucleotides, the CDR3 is TGTGCCAGCAGGGTGGCTCGTAGGGCTGAAGCTTTCTTT.

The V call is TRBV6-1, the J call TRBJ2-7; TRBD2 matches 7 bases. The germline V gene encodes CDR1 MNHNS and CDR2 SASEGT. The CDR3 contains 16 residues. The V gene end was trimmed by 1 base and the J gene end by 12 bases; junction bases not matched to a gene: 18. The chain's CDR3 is CASSEEAREWASVMYF. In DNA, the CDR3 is TGTGCCAGCAGTGAAGAGGCGCGGGAGTGGGCTAGCGTTATGTACTTC.

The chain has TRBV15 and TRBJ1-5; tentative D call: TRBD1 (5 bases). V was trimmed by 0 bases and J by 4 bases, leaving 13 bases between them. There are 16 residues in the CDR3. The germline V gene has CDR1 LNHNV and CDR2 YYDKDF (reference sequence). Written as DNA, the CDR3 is TGTGCCACCAGCAGAGATTTGAGCAGGGAAAATCAGCCCCAGCATTTT. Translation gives CATSRDLSRENQPQHF.

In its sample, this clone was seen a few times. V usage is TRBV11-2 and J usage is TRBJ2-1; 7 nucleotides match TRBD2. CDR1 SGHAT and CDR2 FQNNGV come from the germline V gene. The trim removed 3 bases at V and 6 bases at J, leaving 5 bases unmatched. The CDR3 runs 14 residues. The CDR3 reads CASSFPGGPNEQFF. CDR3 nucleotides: TGTGCCAGCAGCTTCCCGGGGGGACCCAATGAGCAGTTCTTC.

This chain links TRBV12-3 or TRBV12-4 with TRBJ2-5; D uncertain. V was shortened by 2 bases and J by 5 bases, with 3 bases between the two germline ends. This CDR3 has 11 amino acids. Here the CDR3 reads CASSLFETQYF. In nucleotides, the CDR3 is TGTGCCAGCAGTTTATTTGAGACCCAGTACTTC.

CDR3 bases: TGTGCCAGCAGTTACTCGGGGAGTACGGGGGAGACCCAGTACTTC. Its translation is CASSYSGSTGETQYF. The chain uses TRBV6-5 and TRBJ2-5; TRBD2 might be the D (5 bases). This CDR3 comprises 15 residues. Germline V lookup: CDR1 MNHEY, CDR2 SVGAGI. Trimming shortened V by 0 bases and J by 5 bases, and 13 bases separated the two germline ends.

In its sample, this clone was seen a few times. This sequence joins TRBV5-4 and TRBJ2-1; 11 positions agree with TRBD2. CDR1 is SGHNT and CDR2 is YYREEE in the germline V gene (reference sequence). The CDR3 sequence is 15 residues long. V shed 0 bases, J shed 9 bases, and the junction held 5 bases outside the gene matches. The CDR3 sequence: CASSLDVAGGPEQFF. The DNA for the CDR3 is TGTGCCAGCAGCTTGGATGTAGCGGGGGGGCCTGAGCAGTTCTTC.

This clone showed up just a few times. CDR3 nucleotide sequence: TGTGCCAGCAGCCAATACAGGGGATTCGGGACAGATACGCAGTATTTT. It translates to CASSQYRGFGTDTQYF. V is TRBV14 and J is TRBJ2-3; 7 nucleotides line up with TRBD1. The CDR3 is 16 residues long. Germline CDR1 reads SGHDN; CDR2 reads FVKESK. V lost 2 bases to trimming and J lost 3 bases; unmatched junction nucleotides: 8. Complete variable domain (other parts from reference TRBV14 and TRBJ2-3): EAGVTQFPSHSVIEKGQTVTLRCDPISGHDNLYWYRRVMGKEIKFLLHFVKESKQDESGMPNNRFLAERTGGTYSTLKVQPAELEDSGVYFCASSQYRGFGTDTQYFGPGTRLTVL.